A selection of T cell receptor beta chains follows, all from one sample in a study of blood T cell repertoires in COVID-19. The repertoire was sequenced with immunoSEQ multiplex PCR; TCRdb's copy has only in-frame clones and lacks some. The table shows hundreds of thousands of clones, with around 88% occurring only once. Sequencing input: PBMCs or T cells enriched from blood (not recorded which). These receptors all stem from a woman in her thirties or forties who had recovered from COVID-19. Each CDR3 is given with its conserved first and last residue. A D gene is named only where the DNA matches it firmly. For some rows the clone size is stated as once, few or many, or as a class when expanded; others skip it.

D: NA; size: few; J: TRBJ2-3; V: TRBV25-1; CDR3: CASSEWRDADTQYF; DNA: TGTGCCAGCAGTGAATGGCGGGACGCAGATACGCAGTATTTT
D: TRBD2; size: NA; J: TRBJ2-1; V: TRBV4-1; CDR3: CASSQSPAGLAATEQFF; DNA: TGCGCCAGCAGCCAATCGCCGGCGGGACTAGCGGCCACCGAGCAGTTCTTC
D: TRBD2; size: NA; J: TRBJ2-7; V: TRBV6-5; CDR3: CASSYDGLAGKYEQYF; DNA: TGTGCCAGCAGTTACGACGGACTAGCGGGAAAGTACGAGCAGTACTTC
D: NA; size: NA; J: TRBJ2-7; V: TRBV2; CDR3: CASRSKRGSGDEQYF; DNA: TGTGCCAGCCGGTCAAAGAGGGGGTCAGGGGACGAGCAGTACTTC
D: TRBD1; size: few; J: TRBJ2-6; V: TRBV28; CDR3: CAARDRRSSSGANVLTF; DNA: TGTGCCGCACGGGACAGGAGATCGAGCTCTGGGGCCAACGTCCTGACTTTC
D: TRBD2; size: NA; J: TRBJ2-3; V: TRBV5-1; CDR3: CASRTTVTSGNTDTQYF; DNA: TGCGCCAGCAGGACTACCGTTACTAGCGGGAACACAGATACGCAGTATTTT
D: NA; size: NA; J: TRBJ2-2; V: TRBV4-1; CDR3: CASSQTPGLNTGELFF; DNA: TGCGCCAGCAGCCAAACCCCAGGACTGAACACCGGGGAGCTGTTTTTT
D: NA; size: once; J: TRBJ2-3; V: TRBV5-1; CDR3: CASSSRDTDTQYF; DNA: TGCGCCAGCAGCTCCCGGGACACAGATACGCAGTATTTT
D: NA; size: NA; J: TRBJ2-5; V: TRBV7-2; CDR3: CASSPPPKDYPRPTQYF; DNA: TGTGCCAGCAGCCCACCACCCAAGGACTACCCGAGACCGACCCAGTACTTC
D: NA; size: NA; J: TRBJ2-1; V: TRBV28; CDR3: CASRERYEQFF; DNA: TGTGCCAGCAGGGAGCGATATGAGCAGTTCTTC
D: NA; size: NA; J: TRBJ1-2; V: TRBV2; CDR3: CASRVTAYGYTF; DNA: TGTGCCAGCAGAGTGACAGCTTATGGCTACACCTTC
D: TRBD1; size: NA; J: TRBJ2-7; V: TRBV6-6; CDR3: CASTPGTGSSYEQYF; DNA: TGTGCCAGCACCCCCGGGACAGGGTCCTCCTACGAGCAGTACTTC
D: NA; size: NA; J: TRBJ2-2; V: TRBV29-1; CDR3: CSVDTREGTNTGELFF; DNA: TGCAGCGTGGATACCCGCGAGGGTACGAACACCGGGGAGCTGTTTTTT
D: NA; size: few; J: TRBJ1-4; V: TRBV20-1; CDR3: CSATNIEKLFF; DNA: TGCAGTGCCACAAATATTGAAAAACTGTTTTTT
D: TRBD1; size: NA; J: TRBJ1-3; V: TRBV16; CDR3: CASARGLGNTIYF; DNA: TGTGCCAGCGCCAGGGGGCTGGGAAACACCATATATTTT
D: NA; size: NA; J: TRBJ2-7; V: TRBV7-9; CDR3: CASSRPGLPHEQYF; DNA: TGTGCCAGCAGCCGACCGGGACTGCCCCACGAGCAGTACTTC
D: TRBD1; size: NA; J: TRBJ2-5; V: TRBV2; CDR3: CASRRDSQETQYF; DNA: TGTGCCAGCCGTCGGGACAGCCAAGAGACCCAGTACTTC
D: TRBD1; size: NA; J: TRBJ2-3; V: TRBV24-1; CDR3: CATGEWDRGPTDTQYF; DNA: TGTGCCACAGGGGAATGGGACAGGGGGCCCACAGATACGCAGTATTTT
D: TRBD1; size: NA; J: TRBJ1-6; V: TRBV7-2; CDR3: CASSLRTGVNSPLHF; DNA: TGTGCCAGCAGCTTAAGGACAGGGGTGAATTCACCCCTCCACTTT
D: NA; size: once; J: TRBJ2-7; V: TRBV20-1; CDR3: CSAIRGEQYF; DNA: TGCAGTGCTATACGGGGCGAGCAGTACTTC
D: NA; size: NA; J: TRBJ1-2; V: TRBV7-9; CDR3: CASSLELTGIIGYTF; DNA: TGTGCCAGCAGCTTAGAATTAACAGGAATCATCGGCTACACCTTC
D: NA; size: few; J: TRBJ2-7; V: TRBV19; CDR3: CASSISGQPYEQYF; DNA: TGTGCCAGTAGTATATCCGGACAGCCCTACGAGCAGTACTTC
D: TRBD1; size: NA; J: TRBJ2-2; V: TRBV5-1; CDR3: CASSTGTGGSTGELFF; DNA: TGCGCCAGCAGCACAGGGACAGGGGGCAGCACCGGGGAGCTGTTTTTT
D: NA; size: NA; J: TRBJ2-1; V: TRBV28; CDR3: CASSFGQNNEQFF; DNA: TGTGCCAGCAGTTTTGGACAGAACAATGAGCAGTTCTTC
D: NA; size: NA; J: TRBJ2-4; V: TRBV15; CDR3: CATSGSGLAKNIQYF; DNA: TGTGCCACCAGCGGCTCGGGACTAGCCAAAAACATTCAGTACTTC
D: NA; size: few; J: TRBJ2-3; V: TRBV14; CDR3: CASSQLGDTQYF; DNA: TGTGCCAGCAGCCAACTAGGAGATACGCAGTATTTT
D: NA; size: NA; J: TRBJ2-1; V: TRBV27; CDR3: CASSQLLRGEQFF; DNA: TGTGCCAGCAGTCAGCTGCTACGGGGGGAGCAGTTCTTC
D: NA; size: NA; J: TRBJ1-3; V: TRBV28; CDR3: CASSEGGLGNTIYF; DNA: TGTGCCAGCAGCGAAGGAGGTCTTGGAAACACCATATATTTT
D: TRBD2; size: medium-sized; J: TRBJ2-3; V: TRBV27; CDR3: CASSLVSSGRDTQYF; DNA: TGTGCCAGCAGTTTAGTGTCTAGCGGGAGAGATACGCAGTATTTT
D: NA; size: NA; J: TRBJ1-5; V: TRBV27; CDR3: CASSLLGGGQPQHF; DNA: TGTGCCAGCAGTCTATTGGGGGGGGGACAGCCCCAGCATTTT
D: TRBD2; size: NA; J: TRBJ2-1; V: TRBV23-1; CDR3: CASTRRERGTYNEQFF; DNA: TGCGCCAGCACCCGAAGGGAGCGGGGGACCTACAATGAGCAGTTCTTC
D: TRBD1; size: NA; J: TRBJ2-7; V: TRBV28; CDR3: CASQDRAYEQYF; DNA: TGTGCCAGTCAGGACAGGGCCTACGAGCAGTACTTC
D: TRBD2; size: NA; J: TRBJ2-7; V: TRBV28; CDR3: CASRLAGRYEQYF; DNA: TGTGCCAGCAGGTTAGCGGGAAGGTACGAGCAGTACTTC
D: TRBD2; size: NA; J: TRBJ2-7; V: TRBV20-1; CDR3: CSASSLAETAYEQYF; DNA: TGCAGTGCTAGTTCACTAGCGGAGACGGCCTACGAGCAGTACTTC
D: TRBD1; size: few; J: TRBJ2-1; V: TRBV7-3; CDR3: CASSLIPGQGEFF; DNA: TGTGCCAGCAGCTTAATACCGGGACAGGGCGAGTTCTTC
D: TRBD1; size: few; J: TRBJ1-1; V: TRBV10-3; CDR3: CAIKDRMNTEAFF; DNA: TGTGCCATCAAGGACAGGATGAACACTGAAGCTTTCTTT
D: NA; size: once; J: TRBJ2-7; V: TRBV7-9; CDR3: CASSLAPMNEQYF; DNA: TGTGCCAGCAGCTTAGCCCCTATGAACGAGCAGTACTTC
D: NA; size: NA; J: TRBJ2-1; V: TRBV27; CDR3: CASKGSGGNPIYHEQFF; DNA: TGTGCCAGCAAGGGGTCTGGAGGGAATCCCATTTACCATGAGCAGTTCTTC
D: NA; size: NA; J: TRBJ1-2; V: TRBV4-3; CDR3: CASSQDSYGYTF; DNA: TGCGCCAGCAGCCAGGACAGCTATGGCTACACCTTC
D: TRBD1; size: NA; J: TRBJ1-6; V: TRBV18; CDR3: CASSPGTGNSPLHF; DNA: TGTGCCAGCTCACCCGGGACAGGGAATTCACCCCTCCACTTT
D: TRBD1; size: NA; J: TRBJ2-1; V: TRBV9; CDR3: CASSPSGTGAEQFF; DNA: TGTGCCAGCAGCCCGAGTGGGACAGGGGCTGAGCAGTTCTTC